The T cell receptor beta chain under discussion was sequenced for a study of Ad26.COV2.S vaccination and SARS-CoV-2 variants. Study-wide background: In the study, Ad26.COV2.S was injected intramuscularly once, or twice 56 days apart.

Using immunoSEQ multiplex PCR, the repertoire was profiled, and TCRdb retains in-frame clones only, with some absent. The sample holds some 340,000 clones, about 82% seen once. Treatment defined: around 19 received Ad26.COV2.S at low or high dose, single or two shots; a few received placebo; per-sample allocation not given. Sampling took place 63 days after the first vaccine or placebo injection. Donor was an adult aged 18-55 years in Boston. General observations from the study: Relative to placebo recipients, vaccine recipients exhibited elevated spike-specific TCR breadth. Quantification of TCR breadth and depth may have yielded underestimates of total T cell responses.

This clone was seen a single time. Its antigen is currently unknown. The V gene lost 6 bases and the J gene lost 1 base, with 6 bases spanning the gap. The CDR3 sequence is 13 residues long. CDR1 and CDR2 (germline): MNHEY, SVGEGT. The J gene is TRBJ2-2, the V gene TRBV6-2 or TRBV6-3; D is uncertain. The sequence derives from a person aged 18-65 years who received the Ad26.COV2.S COVID-19 vaccine or a placebo. This sample comprised peripheral blood, obtained in a trial of Ad26.COV2.S vaccine versus placebo. The CDR3 sequence: CASSLWNTGELFF. For the CDR3, the DNA is TGTGCCAGCAGCCTATGGAACACCGGGGAGCTGTTTTTT.